Below are 17 T cell receptor beta chains sequenced from a single sample in a study of shared clonotypes between healthy human individuals. TCRdb's table, derived via immunoSEQ multiplex PCR, lists solely in-frame clones and lacks some. Among over 850,000 clones listed, around 82% were seen once. Sequenced input: memory CD4+ T cells from PBMCs. Subset of the sample: CD45RA-negative fraction. The receptors were sampled from a man in his late teens or twenties in good health. Some clones in this sample may be carry-over from other donors' samples.

This clone was recorded a few times. Within the sample, other DNA sequences also encode this same CDR3. The rearrangement joins TRBV2 to TRBJ1-5; 9 bases map to TRBD1. The germline V gene encodes CDR1 SNHLY and CDR2 FYNNEI. V gave up 6 bases and J gave up 5 bases; unmatched junction bases: 2. The CDR3 covers 13 residues. The CDR3 sequence: CASSRQGDQPQHF. The DNA of the CDR3 is TGTGCCAGCAGCAGACAGGGGGATCAGCCCCAGCATTTT.

V and J are TRBV10-3 and TRBJ1-1; TRBD1 matches 10 bases. Germline CDR1 ENHRY, CDR2 SYGVKD. The CDR3 extends over 15 amino acids. J was trimmed by 3 bases and V by 10 bases; bases with no gene match: 11. The CDR3 DNA is TGTGCCACCCGACGACAGGGGGCTTCGGACACTGAAGCTTTCTTT. Its translation is CATRRQGASDTEAFF.

The chain links TRBV2 to TRBJ1-2; D unclear. Germline loops: CDR1 SNHLY, CDR2 FYNNEI. The length of the CDR3 is 13 residues. Trimming shortened V by 4 bases and J by 7 bases, and 13 bases separated the two germline ends. CDR3 bases: TGTGCCAGCAGTGTTTATCCGACGGGTGGCTACACCTTC. Its protein is CASSVYPTGGYTF. The whole variable domain, remainder taken from reference TRBV2 and TRBJ1-2, is EPEVTQTPSHQVTQMGQEVILRCVPISNHLYFYWYRQILGQKVEFLVSFYNNEISEKSEIFDDQFSVERPDGSNFTLKIRSTKLEDSAMYFCASSVYPTGGYTFGSGTRLTVV.

The table lists this clone with a count of one. V gene TRBV5-4 combines with J gene TRBJ1-2; D gene ambiguous. CDR1 is SGHNT, CDR2 YYREEE, per germline (reference sequence). This CDR3 spans 15 amino acids. Trimming cost V 4 bases and J 4 bases, with 17 bases left between them. The CDR3 DNA follows: TGTGCCAGCAGCCCCACCCGGGCAGGCGGCTATGGCTACACCTTC. This sequence encodes CASSPTRAGGYGYTF.

Regarding this clone: Other DNA sequences in the same sample also yield this CDR3. The chain has TRBV5-1 and TRBJ2-5; D ambiguous. This CDR3 region has 12 residues. Germline V gene lookup returns CDR1 SGHRS and CDR2 YFSETQ. Trimming took off 4 bases at V and 2 bases at J, with 6 bases between the two ends. This CDR3 is CASSRNQETQYF. DNA of the CDR3: TGCGCCAGCAGCCGTAATCAAGAGACCCAGTACTTC.

In this sample, this clone turned up once. V is TRBV2 and J is TRBJ2-3; D tentatively reads TRBD1 or TRBD2 (5 bases each). The V end lost 7 bases, the J end lost 2 bases, and 13 bases lay between the germline ends. This CDR3 contains 14 residues. Germline assignment: CDR1 SNHLY and CDR2 FYNNEI. CDR3 sequence reads: CASKRQGPTDTQYF. The CDR3 DNA reads as TGTGCCAGCAAGCGGCAGGGCCCCACAGATACGCAGTATTTT. The full variable domain, completed using reference TRBV2 and TRBJ2-3, is EPEVTQTPSHQVTQMGQEVILRCVPISNHLYFYWYRQILGQKVEFLVSFYNNEISEKSEIFDDQFSVERPDGSNFTLKIRSTKLEDSAMYFCASKRQGPTDTQYFGPGTRLTVL.

V is TRBV6-6 and J is TRBJ2-7, with D hard to call. The CDR3 extends over 14 amino acids. The germline V gene has CDR1 MNHNY and CDR2 SVGAGI (reference sequence). The V gene lost 5 bases and the J gene lost 7 bases, with 18 bases spanning the gap. CDR3 amino acids: CASSPDRVAWEQYF. The CDR3 DNA follows: TGTGCCAGCAGTCCTGATCGGGTGGCTTGGGAGCAGTACTTC.

The chain joins TRBV6-1 to TRBJ1-2; tentatively, D is TRBD1 (6 bases). V lost 2 bases, J lost 5 bases, and 18 bases lay in between. CDR3 length: 16 residues. CDR1 is MNHNS and CDR2 is SASEGT in the germline V gene. CDR3 DNA sequence: TGTGCCAGCAGTGAAACTCCACAGGGCTGGTGGTATGGCTACACCTTC. Protein: CASSETPQGWWYGYTF.

This clone has ten or more counts. This CDR3 is also generated by other DNA sequences in the sample. The rearrangement links TRBV30 to TRBJ1-2, with D unresolved. V was clipped by 4 bases and J by 1 base, with 4 bases between them. Germline V lookup: CDR1 GTSNPN, CDR2 SVGIG (reference sequence). This CDR3 is 11 amino acids long. The CDR3 spells CAWTLNYGYTF. In nucleotides, the CDR3 is TGTGCCTGGACACTTAACTATGGCTACACCTTC.

The chain links TRBV27 to TRBJ1-2; 11 nucleotides agree with TRBD1. Germline V gives CDR1 MNHEY, CDR2 SMNVEV (reference sequence). The CDR3 length is 15 residues. Trimming took 5 bases from V and 2 from J; bases not matched to a gene: 4. The CDR3 coding sequence is TGTGCCAGCAGTCCGTGGGACAGGGGGAACTATGGCTACACCTTC. It yields the protein CASSPWDRGNYGYTF.

The CDR3 loop is CASCRENTGELFF. In DNA form, the CDR3 reads TGTGCCAGCTGTCGGGAGAACACCGGGGAGCTGTTTTTT. The chain recombines TRBV2 with TRBJ2-2; tentatively, D is TRBD2 (5 bases). The CDR3 extends over 13 amino acids. Trimming cost V 8 bases and J 1 base, with 8 bases left between them. Germline loops: CDR1 SNHLY, CDR2 FYNNEI. The complete variable domain, with remaining parts taken from reference TRBV2 and TRBJ2-2, reads EPEVTQTPSHQVTQMGQEVILRCVPISNHLYFYWYRQILGQKVEFLVSFYNNEISEKSEIFDDQFSVERPDGSNFTLKIRSTKLEDSAMYFCASCRENTGELFFGEGSRLTVL.

The sample holds one count of this clone. The chain links TRBV4-2 to TRBJ1-3; D not resolved. The germline V and J ends were trimmed by 0 bases and 0 bases, with 9 bases remaining between them. The CDR3 is made up of 16 amino acids. Germline assignment: CDR1 LGHNA and CDR2 YNFKEQ. The CDR3 loop reads CASSQDPTLSGNTIYF. The CDR3 DNA reads as TGTGCCAGCAGCCAAGACCCGACCCTCTCTGGAAACACCATATATTTT.

This clone was observed a handful of times. The chain combines TRBV4-2 with TRBJ2-7, with D uncertain. The ends were cut back, 0 bases at V and 0 bases at J, with 12 bases in the middle. The CDR3 is 16 residues long. The germline CDR1 and CDR2 sequences are LGHNA and YNFKEQ. CDR3 amino acids: CASSQESEATSYEQYF. The CDR3, as DNA: TGTGCCAGCAGCCAAGAGAGCGAGGCGACCTCCTACGAGCAGTACTTC.

The chain employs TRBV28 and TRBJ2-7; 9 bases are a match to TRBD1. The length of the CDR3 is 15 residues. Trimming took 3 bases from V and 1 from J; bases not matched to a gene: 4. The germline gives CDR1 MDHEN, CDR2 SYDVKM. For the CDR3, the DNA is TGTGCCAGCAGTTTGCCTGACAGGGGGTCCTACGAGCAGTACTTC. It codes for CASSLPDRGSYEQYF.

V gene TRBV19 combines with J gene TRBJ1-1; no reliable D call. This CDR3 has 11 amino acids. Germline loops: CDR1 LNHDA, CDR2 SQIVND (reference sequence). The V end was cut by 7 bases, the J end by 11 bases, with 14 bases between. The CDR3 DNA reads as TGTGCCAGTACCCCTGGAAGGTGGGCTTTCTTT. It codes for CASTPGRWAFF.

V gene TRBV7-3 combines with J gene TRBJ2-3, with 10 bases aligning to TRBD2. The trim removed 5 bases at V and 2 bases at J, leaving 10 bases unmatched. Germline CDR1 reads SGHTA; CDR2 reads FQGTGA. The CDR3 length is 17 residues. CDR3 DNA sequence: TGTGCCAGCAGCCGAAGGCTAGCGGGAGAACTCACAGATACGCAGTATTTT. Its translation: CASSRRLAGELTDTQYF.

Many counts were recorded for this clone. The chain employs TRBV6-9 and TRBJ1-6; D uncertain. V was cut by 3 bases and J by 0 bases, with 18 bases left in between. Germline CDR1 and CDR2: MNHGY and SVAAGI. This CDR3 has 19 residues. CDR3: CASSYPPCHRSSYNSPLHF. The CDR3 coding sequence is TGTGCCAGCAGTTACCCCCCGTGCCACCGGAGCTCCTATAATTCACCCCTCCACTTT.